This record covers a single T cell receptor beta chain. What it recognizes is unknown. Donors were drawn from the roughly 130-subject validation cohort, separate from the approximately 640-subject first cohort. This entry is derived from a study of cytomegalovirus exposure and HLA in healthy donors. Whole-study context: In a later analysis, it was reported that the roughly 120 validation repertoires had been produced on the same platform as the 670 or so repertoires belonging to the first cohort. Whole-study results and caveats: Associated with cytomegalovirus, according to the listing, were some 180 TCR beta chains.

The method was immunoSEQ multiplex PCR; TCRdb's version includes in-frame clones alone and lacks a portion of them. The table shows about 160,000 clones, with 90% to 97% occurring only once. What was sequenced was PBMCs. This TCR came from a woman aged 18 to 35 in good health and CMV-seronegative.

The CDR3 DNA sequence: TGTGCCAGCAGCGTAGACAGTTATAATTCACCCCTCCACTTT. This encodes CASSVDSYNSPLHF. The gene calls are TRBV9 and TRBJ1-6; no clear D gene. CDR3 length: 14 amino acids. Germline V gene data show CDR1 as SGDLS and CDR2 as YYNGEE. V dropped 0 bases and J dropped 4 bases, with 5 bases sitting between them.